This T cell receptor beta chain was obtained from a study of control samples from healthy donors and cancer patients. J was trimmed by 7 bases and V by 8 bases; bases with no gene match: 6. Germline lookup yields CDR1 KGHDR and CDR2 SFDVKD. The CDR3 runs 13 residues. Repertoires were generated with immunoSEQ multiplex PCR, while TCRdb's copy carries only in-frame clones and drops some. The data contain about 160,000 clones, 80% to 95% of them singletons. The genes are TRBV24-1 and TRBJ2-2; 7 bases line up with TRBD1. Sequencing was done on a sample of blood. This clonotype was obtained from a woman younger than 45 in good health. CDR3: CATNRGGGGELFF. CDR3 coding DNA: TGTGCCACCAACAGGGGCGGTGGCGGGGAGCTGTTTTTT.